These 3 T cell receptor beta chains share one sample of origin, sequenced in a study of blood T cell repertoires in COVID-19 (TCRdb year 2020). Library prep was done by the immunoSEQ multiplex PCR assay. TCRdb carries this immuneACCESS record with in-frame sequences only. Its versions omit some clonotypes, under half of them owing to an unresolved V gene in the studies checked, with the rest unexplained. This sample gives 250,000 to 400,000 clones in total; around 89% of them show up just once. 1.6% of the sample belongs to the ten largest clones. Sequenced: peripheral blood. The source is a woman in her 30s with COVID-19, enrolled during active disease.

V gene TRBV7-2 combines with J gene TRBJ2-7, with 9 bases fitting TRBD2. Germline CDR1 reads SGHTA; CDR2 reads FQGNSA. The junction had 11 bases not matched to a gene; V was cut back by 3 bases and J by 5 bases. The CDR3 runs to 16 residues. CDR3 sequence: CASSFSGRGGGDEQYF. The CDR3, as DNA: TGTGCCAGCAGCTTTTCCGGGCGGGGGGGAGGAGACGAGCAGTACTTC.

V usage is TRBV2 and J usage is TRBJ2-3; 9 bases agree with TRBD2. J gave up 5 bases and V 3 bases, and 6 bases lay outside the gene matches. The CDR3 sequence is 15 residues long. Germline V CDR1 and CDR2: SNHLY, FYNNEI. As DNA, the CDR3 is TGTGCCAGCAGTGACCCGAGCGGGGGGAGAGATACGCAGTATTTT. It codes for CASSDPSGGRDTQYF.

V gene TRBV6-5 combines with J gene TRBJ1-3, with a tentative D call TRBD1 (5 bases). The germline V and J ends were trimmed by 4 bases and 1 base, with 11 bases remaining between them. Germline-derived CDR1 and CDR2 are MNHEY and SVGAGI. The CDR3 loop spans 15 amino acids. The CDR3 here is CASSSNGGSGNTIYF. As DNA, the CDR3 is TGTGCCAGCAGTTCCAACGGGGGATCTGGAAACACCATATATTTT.